The 27 T cell receptor beta chains below were found in one sample sequenced in a study of shared clonotypes between healthy human individuals. The repertoire was sequenced with immunoSEQ multiplex PCR; TCRdb's copy has only in-frame clones and lacks some. In the table there are a few million clones, around 93% of which are singletons. Naive CD8 cells comprised CD45RO-negative, CCR7-positively selected cells, excluding terminally differentiated effector memory CD45RA+ cells. Source material: naive CD8+ T cells from PBMCs. The receptor set was obtained from a man between 18 and 35 years old in good health. Some clones in this sample may be carry-over from other donors' samples.

The chain combines TRBV14 with TRBJ1-1; D is ambiguous. V lost 4 bases and J lost 4, with 16 bases in between. Germline V gives CDR1 SGHDN, CDR2 FVKESK. The CDR3 runs to 15 residues. The CDR3 bases are TGTGCCAGCAGCCCCTCCCTTCGGGCAGGCACTGAAGCTTTCTTT. Amino acids: CASSPSLRAGTEAFF.

This sequence joins TRBV6-1 and TRBJ2-5; D gene uncertain. CDR1 is MNHNS, CDR2 SASEGT, per germline. The CDR3 totals 16 residues. V was clipped by 0 bases and J by 0 bases, with 11 bases between them. The CDR3 DNA follows: TGTGCCAGCAGTGAAGCGATCTCAAGGAACCAAGAGACCCAGTACTTC. It is translated as CASSEAISRNQETQYF.

V is TRBV9 and J is TRBJ2-5, with D unresolved. This CDR3 spans 16 amino acids. Germline values: CDR1 SGDLS, CDR2 YYNGEE. Trimming took off 0 bases at V and 0 bases at J, with 12 bases between the two ends. The DNA of the CDR3 is TGTGCCAGCAGCGTAGGGGCGGAGTTGTACCAAGAGACCCAGTACTTC. Translated: CASSVGAELYQETQYF.

This rearrangement joins TRBV27 to TRBJ2-1; TRBD2 is a possible D gene (6 bases). Germline CDR1 is MNHEY and CDR2 is SMNVEV (reference sequence). Trimming shortened V by 8 bases and J by 3 bases, and 14 bases separated the two germline ends. The CDR3 has 14 amino acids. DNA for the CDR3: TGTGCCAGCTGGGGGAGGCCCAACTACAATGAGCAGTTCTTC. Its protein product is CASWGRPNYNEQFF.

V is TRBV7-2 and J is TRBJ2-7; D tentatively reads TRBD1 or TRBD2 (6 bases each). Trimming stripped 5 bases from V and 0 bases from J, with 14 bases between. The V gene's germline CDR1 is SGHTA and CDR2 FQGNSA. CDR3 length equals 15 residues. The CDR3 DNA follows: TGTGCCAGCAGCCCCAAGGGGGGCAGCTCCTACGAGCAGTACTTC. It encodes CASSPKGGSSYEQYF.

The chain uses TRBV28 and TRBJ1-5, with a weak D call TRBD1 (6 bases). CDR1 and CDR2 from the germline V gene are MDHEN and SYDVKM. The CDR3 runs 15 residues. V shed 4 bases and J shed 7 bases, with 17 bases lying between them. The CDR3: CASSSSGTFGQPQHF. The CDR3 bases are TGTGCCAGCAGTTCGTCCGGGACATTCGGACAGCCCCAGCATTTT. The whole variable domain, filled in from reference TRBV28 and TRBJ1-5, reads DVKVTQSSRYLVKRTGEKVFLECVQDMDHENMFWYRQDPGLGLRLIYFSYDVKMKEKGDIPEGYSVSREKKERFSLILESASTNQTSMYLCASSSSGTFGQPQHFGDGTRLSIL.

This chain uses TRBV28 with TRBJ2-2; 12 bases are a match to TRBD2. This CDR3 is 16 amino acids long. Germline assignment: CDR1 MDHEN and CDR2 SYDVKM. V was pared by 8 bases and J by 6 bases, with 10 bases of the junction left unmatched. The CDR3 DNA is TGTGCCAGCGCACGCCCCCGACTAGCGGGAGCCGGGGAGCTGTTTTTT. Residues: CASARPRLAGAGELFF.

The rearrangement joins TRBV28 to TRBJ1-5, with D hard to call. The CDR3 length is 15 residues. The V end lost 8 bases, the J end lost 5 bases, and 19 bases lay between the germline ends. Germline V lookup: CDR1 MDHEN, CDR2 SYDVKM. The CDR3 coding sequence is TGTGCCAGCGACCCCGTGGGGTTTCTATATCAGCCCCAGCATTTT. Its protein product is CASDPVGFLYQPQHF.

The V call is TRBV5-4, the J call TRBJ2-1; D call uncertain. V lost 7 bases and J lost 3, with 14 bases in between. CDR3 length: 14 residues. Per the germline V gene, CDR1 is SGHNT and CDR2 is YYREEE (reference sequence). The chain's CDR3 is CASLVGGYYNEQFF. The DNA of the CDR3 is TGTGCCAGCCTTGTGGGCGGTTACTACAATGAGCAGTTCTTC. Full variable domain (remainder filled in from reference TRBV5-4 and TRBJ2-1): ETGVTQSPTHLIKTRGQQVTLRCSSQSGHNTVSWYQQALGQGPQFIFQYYREEENGRGNFPPRFSGLQFPNYSSELNVNALELDDSALYLCASLVGGYYNEQFFGPGTRLTVL.

This rearrangement joins TRBV30 to TRBJ2-5; 9 nucleotides align to TRBD2. The CDR3 totals 15 residues. Germline values: CDR1 GTSNPN, CDR2 SVGIG (reference sequence). The V gene end was trimmed by 0 bases and the J gene end by 5 bases; junction bases not matched to a gene: 7. The CDR3 DNA reads as TGTGCCTGGAGTGTGGGAGGACTAGCGAGTGAGACCCAGTACTTC. It is translated as CAWSVGGLASETQYF.

The CDR3 DNA reads as TGTGCCAGCAGAACGTTACGCCTCTTTGGGGCCTACGAGCAGTACTTC. It encodes CASRTLRLFGAYEQYF. The chain recombines TRBV11-2 with TRBJ2-7; D ambiguous. Per the germline V gene, CDR1 is SGHAT and CDR2 is FQNNGV. Trimming left V 6 bases short and J 2 bases short, with 20 bases between. The CDR3 is 16 amino acids.

This chain uses TRBV5-4 with TRBJ2-5, with 9 bases identical to TRBD2. Germline V gene sequence: CDR1 SGHNT, CDR2 YYREEE (reference sequence). J was trimmed by 2 bases and V by 0 bases; bases with no gene match: 11. This CDR3 comprises 18 residues. CDR3 sequence: CASSLEGWREGPQETQYF. The CDR3 nucleotides read TGTGCCAGCAGCTTGGAGGGGTGGCGGGAGGGCCCTCAAGAGACCCAGTACTTC.

The V call is TRBV7-8, the J call TRBJ1-5; the match to TRBD1 covers 8 bases. The length of the CDR3 is 19 residues. Germline loops: CDR1 SGHVS, CDR2 FQNEAQ. With 5 bases clipped from V and 0 bases from J, the junction kept 15 bases outside the gene matches. DNA of the CDR3: TGTGCCAGCAGCACTCCCGGGACAGGAAGTTCCTATAGCAATCAGCCCCAGCATTTT. Translating it yields CASSTPGTGSSYSNQPQHF.

This chain joins TRBV2 and TRBJ2-3; D not resolved. The CDR3 runs to 13 residues. V dropped 7 bases and J dropped 3 bases, with 11 bases sitting between them. The V gene's germline CDR1 is SNHLY and CDR2 FYNNEI. The CDR3 DNA reads as TGTGCCAGCATTAGTGGTCGGACAGATACGCAGTATTTT. Amino acids: CASISGRTDTQYF.

The chain joins TRBV16 to TRBJ1-2; D gene unclear. V lost 4 bases to trimming and J lost 4 bases, with 16 bases between them. The CDR3 extends over 15 amino acids. The V gene's germline CDR1 is KGHSY and CDR2 FQNENV. Here the CDR3 reads CASSLNPLNLYGYTF. In DNA, the CDR3 is TGTGCCAGCAGCCTAAATCCTCTGAATCTCTATGGCTACACCTTC.

This rearrangement joins TRBV9 to TRBJ2-7, with TRBD2 matching 12 bases. CDR3 length equals 15 residues. From germline, CDR1 is SGDLS and CDR2 YYNGEE. J was trimmed by 5 bases and V by 4 bases; bases with no gene match: 7. The CDR3 DNA is TGTGCCAGCAGCCCGGGACTAGCGGGTTTCGACGAGCAGTACTTC. Its translation is CASSPGLAGFDEQYF.

The rearrangement uses TRBV5-1 and TRBJ2-1; D not certain. In germline, CDR1 is SGHRS, CDR2 YFSETQ. This CDR3 has 14 residues. With 3 bases removed from V and 10 bases from J, the gap between germline ends came to 17 bases. The CDR3 DNA is TGCGCCAGCAGCTCCGGCTGGCCGATAGAGGAGCAGTTCTTC. Translation gives CASSSGWPIEEQFF.

The genes are TRBV13 and TRBJ2-1, with D tentatively TRBD1 or TRBD2 (5 bases each). Germline V gene data show CDR1 as PRHDT and CDR2 as FYEKMQ (reference sequence). This CDR3 contains 20 residues. V lost 2 bases to trimming and J lost 0 bases, with 23 bases between them. The chain's CDR3 is CASSLLGHGPSSSSYNEQFF. In DNA form, the CDR3 reads TGTGCCAGCAGCTTATTGGGGCATGGGCCATCTAGCAGCTCCTACAATGAGCAGTTCTTC.

The V and J genes are TRBV2 and TRBJ2-1; 7 bases map to TRBD2. Germline-derived CDR1 and CDR2 are SNHLY and FYNNEI. This CDR3 has 14 residues. The trim removed 8 bases at V and 3 bases at J, leaving 7 bases unmatched. CDR3: CASPPGGNYNEQFF. CDR3 nucleotides: TGTGCCAGCCCCCCGGGAGGCAACTACAATGAGCAGTTCTTC.

This rearrangement joins TRBV6-5 to TRBJ2-7, with D hard to call. There are 16 residues in the CDR3. Trimming removed 0 bases from V and 5 bases from J, with 17 bases in between. CDR1 is MNHEY, CDR2 SVGAGI, per germline. The CDR3 region is CASSYSLESVWHEQYF. As DNA, the CDR3 is TGTGCCAGCAGTTACTCTCTGGAATCCGTTTGGCACGAGCAGTACTTC.

The chain recombines TRBV13 with TRBJ2-3; 8 bases align to TRBD2. The CDR3 loop spans 15 amino acids. The junction had 1 base not matched to a gene; V was cut back by 1 base and J by 1 base. CDR1 and CDR2 from the germline V gene are PRHDT and FYEKMQ (reference sequence). The CDR3 nucleotides read TGTGCCAGCAGCTTAGAACTAGCGGGCACAGATACGCAGTATTTT. Translating it yields CASSLELAGTDTQYF. Combining the CDR3 with reference TRBV13 and TRBJ2-3 gives the whole variable domain AAGVIQSPRHLIKEKRETATLKCYPIPRHDTVYWYQQGPGQDPQFLISFYEKMQSDKGSIPDRFSAQQFSDYHSELNMSSLELGDSALYFCASSLELAGTDTQYFGPGTRLTVL.

The chain joins TRBV19 to TRBJ2-7; 9 positions agree with TRBD1. CDR1 is LNHDA, CDR2 SQIVND, per germline (reference sequence). The CDR3 is 15 residues long. The J segment lost 2 bases and the V segment lost 3 bases, leaving 5 bases of the junction unmatched. CDR3 in DNA: TGTGCCAGTAGTATTGGGACAGGGATTACCTACGAGCAGTACTTC. Translated: CASSIGTGITYEQYF. Looking up the rest from reference TRBV19 and TRBJ2-7 gives the full variable domain: DGGITQSPKYLFRKEGQNVTLSCEQNLNHDAMYWYRQDPGQGLRLIYYSQIVNDFQKGDIAEGYSVSREKKESFPLTVTSAQKNPTAFYLCASSIGTGITYEQYFGPGTRLTVT.

V usage is TRBV21-1 and J usage is TRBJ2-1; the listed D gene, TRBD2, was not tested against the DNA. TRBV21-1 is a listed pseudogene. There are 11 residues in the CDR3. The CDR3 coding sequence is TGTGCCGGGCTCGGGGGCAATGAGCAGTTCTTC. The encoded protein is CAGLGGNEQFF.

With respect to this clone: Different DNA sequences within this sample yield the same CDR3. J is TRBJ2-7 and V is TRBV5-4, with 9 bases that match TRBD1. The CDR3 has 14 amino acids. After removal of 4 bases from V and 4 bases from J, the junction contained 6 bases not matched to a gene. Germline V gives CDR1 SGHNT, CDR2 YYREEE (reference sequence). The CDR3 DNA is TGTGCCAGCAGCCTAACAGGGGGCGGGTACGAGCAGTACTTC. It is translated as CASSLTGGGYEQYF.

The chain carries TRBV19 and TRBJ2-1, with a possible D match to TRBD2 (5 bases). The germline gives CDR1 LNHDA, CDR2 SQIVND (reference sequence). Trimming removed 5 bases from V and 8 bases from J, with 10 bases in between. The CDR3 loop spans 12 amino acids. CDR3 coding DNA: TGTGCCAGTAGTCGCGGGCTGGATGAGCAGTTCTTC. Translation gives CASSRGLDEQFF.

The rearrangement uses TRBV6-5 and TRBJ2-2; D gene unclear. The CDR3 has 15 amino acids. Germline CDR1 and CDR2: MNHEY and SVGAGI. Between the trimmed V and J ends, which lost 4 bases and 0 bases, there was a span of 9 bases. Here the CDR3 DNA reads TGTGCCAGCAGTTTACGAGAGACGAACACCGGGGAGCTGTTTTTT. It specifies CASSLRETNTGELFF.

The genes are TRBV27 and TRBJ2-7; 9 bases match TRBD2. In germline, CDR1 is MNHEY, CDR2 SMNVEV (reference sequence). The length of the CDR3 is 16 residues. Unmatched junction bases numbered 5, after V lost 2 bases and J lost 0 bases. The CDR3, as DNA: TGTGCCAGCAGTTTAAGGCGGGGGGGGGCCTCCTACGAGCAGTACTTC. This codes for CASSLRRGGASYEQYF.